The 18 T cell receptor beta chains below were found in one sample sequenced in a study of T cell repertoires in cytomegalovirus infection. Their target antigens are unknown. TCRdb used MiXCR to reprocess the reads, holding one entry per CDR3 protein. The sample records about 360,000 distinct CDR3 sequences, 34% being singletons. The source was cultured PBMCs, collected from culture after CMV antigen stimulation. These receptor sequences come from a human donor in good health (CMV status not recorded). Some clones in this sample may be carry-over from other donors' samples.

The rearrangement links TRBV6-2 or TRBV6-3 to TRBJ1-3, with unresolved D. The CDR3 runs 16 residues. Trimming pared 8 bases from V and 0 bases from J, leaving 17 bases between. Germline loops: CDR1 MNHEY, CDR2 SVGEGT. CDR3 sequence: CASCPDRRNSGNTIYF. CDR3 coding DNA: TGTGCCAGCTGCCCCGACCGACGGAACTCTGGAAACACCATATATTTT.

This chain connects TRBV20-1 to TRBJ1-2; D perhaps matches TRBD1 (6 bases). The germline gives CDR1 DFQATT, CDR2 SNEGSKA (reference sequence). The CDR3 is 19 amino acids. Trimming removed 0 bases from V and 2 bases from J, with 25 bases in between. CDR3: CSARDHEGGPGGLNYGYTF. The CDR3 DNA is TGCAGTGCTAGAGATCATGAAGGGGGACCGGGAGGACTAAACTATGGCTACACCTTC.

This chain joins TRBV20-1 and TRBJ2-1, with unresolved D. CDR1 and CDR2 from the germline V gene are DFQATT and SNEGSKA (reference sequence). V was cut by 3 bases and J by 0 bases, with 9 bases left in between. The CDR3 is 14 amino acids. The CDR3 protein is CSASPVGSYNEQFF. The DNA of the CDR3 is TGCAGTGCTAGCCCCGTTGGCTCCTACAATGAGCAGTTCTTC.

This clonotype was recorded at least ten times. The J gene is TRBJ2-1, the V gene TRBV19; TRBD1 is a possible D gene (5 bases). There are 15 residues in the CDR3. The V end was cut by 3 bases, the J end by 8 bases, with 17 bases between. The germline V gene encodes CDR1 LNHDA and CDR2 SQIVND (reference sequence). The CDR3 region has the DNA TGTGCCAGTAGTATTGGGGCCGCCTCTAACGATGAGCAGTTCTTC. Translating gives CASSIGAASNDEQFF.

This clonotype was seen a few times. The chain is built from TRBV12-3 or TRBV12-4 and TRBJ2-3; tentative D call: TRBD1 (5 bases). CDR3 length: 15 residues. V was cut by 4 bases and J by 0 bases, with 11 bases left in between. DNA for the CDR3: TGTGCCAGCAGTTGGCAGGGAACTAGCACAGATACGCAGTATTTT. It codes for CASSWQGTSTDTQYF.

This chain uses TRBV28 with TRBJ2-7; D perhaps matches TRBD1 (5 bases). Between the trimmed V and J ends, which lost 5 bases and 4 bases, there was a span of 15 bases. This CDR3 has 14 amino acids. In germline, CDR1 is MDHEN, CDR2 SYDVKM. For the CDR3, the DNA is TGTGCCAGCAGTCCCCACACGGCAGGGTACGAGCAGTACTTC. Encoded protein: CASSPHTAGYEQYF.

In nucleotides, the CDR3 is TGCAGTGCTAGAGATGGGGCAGCCCGCACGGAGCCCCAGCATTTT. Translated: CSARDGAARTEPQHF. The genes are TRBV20-1 and TRBJ1-5, with D possibly being TRBD1 (5 bases). The V gene's germline CDR1 is DFQATT and CDR2 SNEGSKA (reference sequence). CDR3 length: 15 amino acids. V was pared by 0 bases and J by 8 bases, with 17 bases between.

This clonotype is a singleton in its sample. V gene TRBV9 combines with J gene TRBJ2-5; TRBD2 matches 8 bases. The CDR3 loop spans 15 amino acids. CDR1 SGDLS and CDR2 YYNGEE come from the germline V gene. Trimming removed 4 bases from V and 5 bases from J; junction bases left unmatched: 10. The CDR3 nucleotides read TGTGCCAGCAGCCCCCGGGGGGGTACGGGCGAGACCCAGTACTTC. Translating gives CASSPRGGTGETQYF.

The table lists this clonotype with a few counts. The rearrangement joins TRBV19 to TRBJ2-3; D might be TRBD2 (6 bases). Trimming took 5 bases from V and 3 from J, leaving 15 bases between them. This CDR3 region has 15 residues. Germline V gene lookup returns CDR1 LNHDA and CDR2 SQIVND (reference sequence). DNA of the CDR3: TGTGCCAGTAGTGCGGGACTCCTGACAACAGATACGCAGTATTTT. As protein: CASSAGLLTTDTQYF. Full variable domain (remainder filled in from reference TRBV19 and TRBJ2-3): DGGITQSPKYLFRKEGQNVTLSCEQNLNHDAMYWYRQDPGQGLRLIYYSQIVNDFQKGDIAEGYSVSREKKESFPLTVTSAQKNPTAFYLCASSAGLLTTDTQYFGPGTRLTVL.

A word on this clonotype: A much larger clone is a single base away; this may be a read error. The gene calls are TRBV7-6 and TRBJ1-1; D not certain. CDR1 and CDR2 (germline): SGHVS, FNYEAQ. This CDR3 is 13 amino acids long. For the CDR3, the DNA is TGTGCCAGCAGCAGTCAGACAAACACTGAAGGTTTCTTT. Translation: CASSSQTNTEGFF. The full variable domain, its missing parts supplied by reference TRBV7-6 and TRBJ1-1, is GAGVSQSPRYKVTKRGQDVALRCDPISGHVSLYWYRQALGQGPEFLTYFNYEAQQDKSGLPNDRFSAERPEGSISTLTIQRTEQRDSAMYRCASSSQTNTEGFFGQGTRLTVV.

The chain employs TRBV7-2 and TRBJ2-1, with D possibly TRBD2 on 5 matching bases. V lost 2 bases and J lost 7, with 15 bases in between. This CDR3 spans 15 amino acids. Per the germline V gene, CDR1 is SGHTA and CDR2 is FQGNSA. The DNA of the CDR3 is TGTGCCAGCAGCTTATCACCCGGGGTCGCGAATGAGCAGTTCTTC. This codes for CASSLSPGVANEQFF.

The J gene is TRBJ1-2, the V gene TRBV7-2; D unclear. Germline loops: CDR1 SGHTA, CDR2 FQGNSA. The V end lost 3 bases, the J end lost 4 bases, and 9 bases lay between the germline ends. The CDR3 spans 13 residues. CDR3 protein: CASSFSQRYGYTF. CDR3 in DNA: TGTGCCAGCAGCTTTAGCCAGCGCTATGGCTACACCTTC.

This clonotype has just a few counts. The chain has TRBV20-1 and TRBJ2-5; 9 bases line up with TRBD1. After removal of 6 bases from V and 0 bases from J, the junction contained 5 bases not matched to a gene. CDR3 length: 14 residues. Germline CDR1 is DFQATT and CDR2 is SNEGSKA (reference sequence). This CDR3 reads CSAADRGYQETQYF. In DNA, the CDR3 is TGCAGTGCAGCAGACAGGGGGTACCAAGAGACCCAGTACTTC.

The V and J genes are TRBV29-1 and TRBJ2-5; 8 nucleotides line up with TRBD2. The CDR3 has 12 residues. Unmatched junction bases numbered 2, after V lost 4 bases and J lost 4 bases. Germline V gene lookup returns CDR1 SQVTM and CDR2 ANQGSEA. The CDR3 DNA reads TGCAGCGTTGCAACTAGCGGAGAGACCCAGTACTTC. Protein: CSVATSGETQYF. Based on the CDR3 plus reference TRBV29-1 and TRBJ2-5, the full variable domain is SAVISQKPSRDICQRGTSLTIQCQVDSQVTMMFWYRQQPGQSLTLIATANQGSEATYESGFVIDKFPISRPNLTFSTLTVSNMSPEDSSIYLCSVATSGETQYFGPGTRLLVL.

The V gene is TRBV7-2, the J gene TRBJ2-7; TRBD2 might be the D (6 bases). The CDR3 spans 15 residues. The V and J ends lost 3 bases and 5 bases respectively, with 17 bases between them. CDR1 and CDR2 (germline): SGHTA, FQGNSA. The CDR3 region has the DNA TGTGCCAGCAGCTTCGGAGGGACTGTGTCTAACGAGCAGTACTTC. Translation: CASSFGGTVSNEQYF.

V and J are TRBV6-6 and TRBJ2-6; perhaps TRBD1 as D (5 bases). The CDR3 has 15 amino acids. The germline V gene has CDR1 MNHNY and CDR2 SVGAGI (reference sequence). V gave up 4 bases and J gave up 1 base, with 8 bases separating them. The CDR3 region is CASSSQGSGANVLTF. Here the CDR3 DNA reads TGTGCCAGCAGTTCTCAGGGTTCTGGGGCCAACGTCCTGACTTTC.

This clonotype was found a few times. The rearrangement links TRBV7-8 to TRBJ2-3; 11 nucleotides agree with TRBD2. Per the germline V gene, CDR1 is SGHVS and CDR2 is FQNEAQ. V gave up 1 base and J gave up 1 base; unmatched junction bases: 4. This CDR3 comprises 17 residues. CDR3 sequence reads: CASSLGGLAVGTDTQYF. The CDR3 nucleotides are TGTGCCAGCAGCTTAGGGGGACTAGCGGTGGGCACAGATACGCAGTATTTT.

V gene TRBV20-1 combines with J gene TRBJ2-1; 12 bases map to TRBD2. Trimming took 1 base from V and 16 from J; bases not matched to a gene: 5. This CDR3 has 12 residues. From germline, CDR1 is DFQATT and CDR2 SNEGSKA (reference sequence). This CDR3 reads CSARALAGGQFF. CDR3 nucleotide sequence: TGCAGTGCTAGAGCACTAGCGGGAGGCCAATTCTTC.